This is a list of T cell receptor beta chains from one sample in a study of blood T cell repertoires in COVID-19. Here immunoSEQ multiplex PCR was the method, and the copy in TCRdb shows in-frame clones only, minus some. The sample yields about 220,000 clones, around 80% seen once. Input material: peripheral blood. The receptors come from a human donor in a cohort sampled during active COVID-19. Each CDR3 is given with its conserved first and last residue. The D gene is left open where the match is weak. Size tells how often a clone was seen (once, few, many) or the class of an expanded clone, and some rows leave it out.

d_call: -; j_call: TRBJ1-5; clone_size: -; v_call: TRBV2; cdr3_nt: TGTGCCAGCAGAGACAGGTTCAATCAGCCCCAGCATTTT; cdr3_aa: CASRDRFNQPQHF
d_call: -; j_call: TRBJ2-5; clone_size: -; v_call: TRBV3-1/TRBV3-2; cdr3_nt: TGTGCCAGCAGCCAAGTCATGAGGCGGGGAGAGACCCAGTACTTC; cdr3_aa: CASSQVMRRGETQYF
d_call: -; j_call: TRBJ2-3; clone_size: once; v_call: TRBV7-9; cdr3_nt: TGTGCCAGCAGCTATGGGACACCGAGCACAGATACGCAGTATTTT; cdr3_aa: CASSYGTPSTDTQYF
d_call: -; j_call: TRBJ1-2; clone_size: -; v_call: TRBV29-1; cdr3_nt: TGCAGCGTTGATACAGACAGCTCTTCCCCTAACTATGGCTACACCTTC; cdr3_aa: CSVDTDSSSPNYGYTF
d_call: -; j_call: TRBJ1-5; clone_size: -; v_call: TRBV7-8; cdr3_nt: TGTGCCAGCAGCTTACAGACAAGGAGGGGCAATCAGCCCCAGCATTTT; cdr3_aa: CASSLQTRRGNQPQHF
d_call: TRBD2; j_call: TRBJ2-1; clone_size: -; v_call: TRBV6-5; cdr3_nt: TGTGCCAGCAGTTCTAGCGGGAGGGCCGGGTCGGATGAGCAGTTCTTC; cdr3_aa: CASSSSGRAGSDEQFF
d_call: -; j_call: TRBJ2-7; clone_size: few; v_call: TRBV3-1/TRBV3-2; cdr3_nt: TGTGCCAGCAGCCAAGGTTCCCGGGGCGAGCAGTACTTC; cdr3_aa: CASSQGSRGEQYF
d_call: TRBD1; j_call: TRBJ2-1; clone_size: once; v_call: TRBV3-1/TRBV3-2; cdr3_nt: TGTGCCAGCAGCCAACCCCGGGACAGGCCCCCAGAGCAGTTCTTC; cdr3_aa: CASSQPRDRPPEQFF
d_call: -; j_call: TRBJ1-1; clone_size: -; v_call: TRBV19; cdr3_nt: TGTGCCAGTAAACGGGATGGAGTAAACACTGAAGCTTTCTTT; cdr3_aa: CASKRDGVNTEAFF
d_call: -; j_call: TRBJ2-2; clone_size: -; v_call: TRBV7-2; cdr3_nt: TGTGCCAGCAGTTTCGGGATTTTCACCGGGGAGCTGTTTTTT; cdr3_aa: CASSFGIFTGELFF
d_call: TRBD1; j_call: TRBJ1-1; clone_size: -; v_call: TRBV19; cdr3_nt: TGTGCCAGTAGTATACGGTCAGGGGGCGAGGAAACTTTCTTT; cdr3_aa: CASSIRSGGEETFF
d_call: -; j_call: TRBJ2-2; clone_size: many; v_call: TRBV6-9; cdr3_nt: TGTGCCACCCAGGGGGAGCTGTTTTTT; cdr3_aa: CATQGELFF
d_call: -; j_call: TRBJ1-1; clone_size: -; v_call: TRBV11-2; cdr3_nt: TGTGCCAGCAGCTTAGACCCAGGGCGTGTGGTTCGTGGAGCTTTCTTT; cdr3_aa: CASSLDPGRVVRGAFF
d_call: -; j_call: TRBJ2-1; clone_size: -; v_call: TRBV3-1/TRBV3-2; cdr3_nt: TGTGCCAGCAGCCAAGTCGGGAGCTCCTACAATGAGCAGTTCTTC; cdr3_aa: CASSQVGSSYNEQFF
d_call: -; j_call: TRBJ2-5; clone_size: -; v_call: TRBV18; cdr3_nt: TGTGCCAGCTCACCATGGGCTGAAGGCACCGAGACCCAGTACTTC; cdr3_aa: CASSPWAEGTETQYF
d_call: -; j_call: TRBJ1-2; clone_size: -; v_call: TRBV2; cdr3_nt: TGTGCCAGCAGTGTTGGGGAGGGTGGCTACACCTTC; cdr3_aa: CASSVGEGGYTF
d_call: -; j_call: TRBJ1-5; clone_size: -; v_call: TRBV28; cdr3_nt: TGTGCCAGCAGTTTACACACGAATCAGCCCCAGCATTTT; cdr3_aa: CASSLHTNQPQHF
d_call: -; j_call: TRBJ2-3; clone_size: -; v_call: TRBV10-2; cdr3_nt: TGCGCCAGCAGTAGGCCACCCGGGACTTCGGTTGGTACGCAGTATTTT; cdr3_aa: CASSRPPGTSVGTQYF
d_call: -; j_call: TRBJ1-2; clone_size: -; v_call: TRBV4-1; cdr3_nt: TGCGCCAGCAGCCAAGATCGAGGGTTTGGCTACACCTTC; cdr3_aa: CASSQDRGFGYTF
d_call: -; j_call: TRBJ1-2; clone_size: -; v_call: TRBV6-5; cdr3_nt: TGTGCCACCCAAGGGGCTAACTATGGCTACACCTTC; cdr3_aa: CATQGANYGYTF
d_call: TRBD2; j_call: TRBJ2-2; clone_size: -; v_call: TRBV4-2; cdr3_nt: TGTGCCAGCAGCCCGCTAGCGGGAGCGAACACCGGGGAGCTGTTTTTT; cdr3_aa: CASSPLAGANTGELFF
d_call: -; j_call: TRBJ1-2; clone_size: -; v_call: TRBV10-3; cdr3_nt: TGTGCCACCGTTCCTCTGAAAAACGAGGGCTATGGCTACACCTTC; cdr3_aa: CATVPLKNEGYGYTF
d_call: TRBD1; j_call: TRBJ2-1; clone_size: -; v_call: TRBV7-9; cdr3_nt: TGTGCCAGCAGCTTTCTCTCCGGGACAGGGCACAATGAGCAGTTCTTC; cdr3_aa: CASSFLSGTGHNEQFF
d_call: TRBD2; j_call: TRBJ2-3; clone_size: -; v_call: TRBV28; cdr3_nt: TGTGCCAGCAGCGGGGAGGGGATCAGATTTACAGATACGCAGTATTTT; cdr3_aa: CASSGEGIRFTDTQYF
d_call: -; j_call: TRBJ1-3; clone_size: -; v_call: TRBV28; cdr3_nt: TGTGCCAGCAGTTTACTGCAGGGGACTGGAAACACCATATATTTT; cdr3_aa: CASSLLQGTGNTIYF
d_call: -; j_call: TRBJ2-2; clone_size: few; v_call: TRBV28; cdr3_nt: TGTGCCAGCAGGCGCGGGGCCGGGGAGCTGTTTTTT; cdr3_aa: CASRRGAGELFF
d_call: -; j_call: TRBJ2-7; clone_size: -; v_call: TRBV20-1; cdr3_nt: TGCCAACCCGGGCAGGGGCGCGAGCAGTACTTC; cdr3_aa: CQPGQGREQYF
d_call: -; j_call: TRBJ1-4; clone_size: -; v_call: TRBV6-6; cdr3_nt: TGTGCCAGCAGTTACGGGGGAGGGTTGGATGAAAAACTGTTTTTT; cdr3_aa: CASSYGGGLDEKLFF
d_call: TRBD1; j_call: TRBJ2-5; clone_size: once; v_call: TRBV7-9; cdr3_nt: TGTGCCAGCAGCTCCGGGACAGGCGCGCAAGAGACCCAGTACTTC; cdr3_aa: CASSSGTGAQETQYF
d_call: TRBD1; j_call: TRBJ2-1; clone_size: once; v_call: TRBV3-1/TRBV3-2; cdr3_nt: TGTGCCAGCAGCTTCCGGGACAGGGGCTACAATGAGCAGTTCTTC; cdr3_aa: CASSFRDRGYNEQFF
d_call: -; j_call: TRBJ2-6; clone_size: -; v_call: TRBV18; cdr3_nt: TGTGCCAGCTCATCGCGGACAGCGAACTCTGGGGCCAACGTCCTGACTTTC; cdr3_aa: CASSSRTANSGANVLTF
d_call: TRBD2; j_call: TRBJ2-3; clone_size: -; v_call: TRBV6-2/TRBV6-3; cdr3_nt: TGTGCCAGCAGTTACTGGGCCGCGGGGGGCAACACAGATACGCAGTATTTT; cdr3_aa: CASSYWAAGGNTDTQYF
d_call: TRBD1; j_call: TRBJ1-2; clone_size: -; v_call: TRBV30; cdr3_nt: TGTGCCTGGAGTCTCGGGACAGGCTCTGGGGGTGGCTACACCTTC; cdr3_aa: CAWSLGTGSGGGYTF
d_call: TRBD1; j_call: TRBJ2-7; clone_size: -; v_call: TRBV6-2/TRBV6-3; cdr3_nt: TGTGCCAGCAGCCGGGACAGAGGATACGAGCAGTACTTC; cdr3_aa: CASSRDRGYEQYF
d_call: -; j_call: TRBJ2-5; clone_size: once; v_call: TRBV5-4; cdr3_nt: TGTGCCAGCAGCTTGCGTAACAGACACCAAGAGACCCAGTACTTC; cdr3_aa: CASSLRNRHQETQYF
d_call: TRBD1; j_call: TRBJ1-2; clone_size: -; v_call: TRBV19; cdr3_nt: TGTGCCAGTAGGGGAGGACAGGCCAATAACTATGGCTACACCTTC; cdr3_aa: CASRGGQANNYGYTF
d_call: -; j_call: TRBJ1-1; clone_size: few; v_call: TRBV6-6; cdr3_nt: TGTGCCAGCAGTTACTCCCAGAACACTGAAGCTTTCTTT; cdr3_aa: CASSYSQNTEAFF
d_call: -; j_call: TRBJ1-2; clone_size: once; v_call: TRBV6-5; cdr3_nt: TGTGCCAGCAGTTACTCGACTTTGTATGGCTACACCTTC; cdr3_aa: CASSYSTLYGYTF
d_call: TRBD1; j_call: TRBJ1-1; clone_size: -; v_call: TRBV5-6; cdr3_nt: TGTGCCAGCAGCTTCGGGACAGAAAACACTGAAGCTTTCTTT; cdr3_aa: CASSFGTENTEAFF
d_call: TRBD1; j_call: TRBJ1-5; clone_size: -; v_call: TRBV19; cdr3_nt: TGTGCCAGTAGTATCCTGACAGGGGGAGTCCATCAGCCCCAGCATTTT; cdr3_aa: CASSILTGGVHQPQHF
d_call: -; j_call: TRBJ1-4; clone_size: -; v_call: TRBV28; cdr3_nt: TGTGCCAGCAGTTTTCTCGGCCCGGGGGGGCTTAATGAAAAACTGTTTTTT; cdr3_aa: CASSFLGPGGLNEKLFF
d_call: TRBD1; j_call: TRBJ2-3; clone_size: few; v_call: TRBV5-1; cdr3_nt: TGCGCCAGCAGCTTGAGTACAGGGGGAGATACGCAGTATTTT; cdr3_aa: CASSLSTGGDTQYF
d_call: -; j_call: TRBJ1-1; clone_size: -; v_call: TRBV29-1; cdr3_nt: TGCAGCGCCTCAGGGGTTGGGAACACTGAAGCTTTCTTT; cdr3_aa: CSASGVGNTEAFF
d_call: TRBD2; j_call: TRBJ2-3; clone_size: many; v_call: TRBV7-8; cdr3_nt: TGTGCCAGCAAGGGGAGCGGGAGCGGGGGCACAGATACGCAGTATTTT; cdr3_aa: CASKGSGSGGTDTQYF
d_call: -; j_call: TRBJ2-7; clone_size: -; v_call: TRBV11-2; cdr3_nt: TGTGCCAGCAGCTTCCGGGTGGGTAACTACGAGCAGTACTTC; cdr3_aa: CASSFRVGNYEQYF
d_call: -; j_call: TRBJ2-2; clone_size: -; v_call: TRBV2; cdr3_nt: TGTGCCAGCAGTGTCGCTAGAAACACCGGGGAGCTGTTTTTT; cdr3_aa: CASSVARNTGELFF
d_call: TRBD1; j_call: TRBJ2-5; clone_size: -; v_call: TRBV27; cdr3_nt: TGTGCCAGCAGTTCTTCCGGGACAGGGGGATTCCAAGAGACCCAGTACTTC; cdr3_aa: CASSSSGTGGFQETQYF
d_call: TRBD1; j_call: TRBJ1-2; clone_size: -; v_call: TRBV5-8; cdr3_nt: TGTGCCAGCAGCTCCGGACAGGGCTATGGCTACACCTTC; cdr3_aa: CASSSGQGYGYTF
d_call: -; j_call: TRBJ2-2; clone_size: -; v_call: TRBV5-5; cdr3_nt: TGTGCCAGCAGCTTAGGCCCCCAGGGCGGCACCGGGGAGCTGTTTTTT; cdr3_aa: CASSLGPQGGTGELFF
d_call: -; j_call: TRBJ2-7; clone_size: -; v_call: TRBV4-2; cdr3_nt: TGTGCCAGCAGCCAAGATGGAGGGGCCTACGAGCAGTACTTC; cdr3_aa: CASSQDGGAYEQYF
d_call: -; j_call: TRBJ1-5; clone_size: few; v_call: TRBV6-2/TRBV6-3; cdr3_nt: TGTGCCAGCAGTTACAGCGAGACTCAGCCCCAGCATTTT; cdr3_aa: CASSYSETQPQHF
d_call: -; j_call: TRBJ1-1; clone_size: -; v_call: TRBV15; cdr3_nt: TGTGCCACCAGCAGAGGAAACAGGAACACTGAAGCTTTCTTT; cdr3_aa: CATSRGNRNTEAFF
d_call: -; j_call: TRBJ1-4; clone_size: -; v_call: TRBV5-1; cdr3_nt: TGCGCCAGCAGCTTGTCGGGGGTTGGGGAAAAACTGTTTTTT; cdr3_aa: CASSLSGVGEKLFF